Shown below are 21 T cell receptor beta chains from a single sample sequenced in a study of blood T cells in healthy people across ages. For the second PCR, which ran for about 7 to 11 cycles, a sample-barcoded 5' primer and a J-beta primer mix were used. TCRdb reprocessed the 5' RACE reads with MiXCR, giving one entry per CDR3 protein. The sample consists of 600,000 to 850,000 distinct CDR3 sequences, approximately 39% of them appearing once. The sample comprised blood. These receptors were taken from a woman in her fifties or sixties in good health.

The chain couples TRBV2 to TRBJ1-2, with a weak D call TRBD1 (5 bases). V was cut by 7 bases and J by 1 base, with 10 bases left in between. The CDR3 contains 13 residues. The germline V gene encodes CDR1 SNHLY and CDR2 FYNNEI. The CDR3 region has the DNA TGTGCCAGCATCTGGGACGGTAACTATGGCTACACCTTC. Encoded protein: CASIWDGNYGYTF.

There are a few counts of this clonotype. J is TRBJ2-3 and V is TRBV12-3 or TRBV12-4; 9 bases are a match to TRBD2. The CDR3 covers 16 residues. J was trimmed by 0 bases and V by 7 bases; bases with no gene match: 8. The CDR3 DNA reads TGTGCCAGCATTTTGACTAGCGGATCTAGCACAGATACGCAGTATTTT. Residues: CASILTSGSSTDTQYF.

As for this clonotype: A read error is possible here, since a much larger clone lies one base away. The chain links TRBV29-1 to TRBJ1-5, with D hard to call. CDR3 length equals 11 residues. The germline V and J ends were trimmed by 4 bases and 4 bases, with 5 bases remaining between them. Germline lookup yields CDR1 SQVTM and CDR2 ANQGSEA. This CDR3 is CSVGENQPQHF. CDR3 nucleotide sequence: TGCAGCGTTGGAGAGAATCAGCCCCAGCATTTT. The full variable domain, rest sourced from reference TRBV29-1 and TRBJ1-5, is SAVISQKPSRDICQRGTSLTIQCQVDSQVTMMFWYRQQPGQSLTLIATANQGSEATYESGFVIDKFPISRPNLTFSTLTVSNMSPEDSSIYLCSVGENQPQHFGDGTRLSIL.

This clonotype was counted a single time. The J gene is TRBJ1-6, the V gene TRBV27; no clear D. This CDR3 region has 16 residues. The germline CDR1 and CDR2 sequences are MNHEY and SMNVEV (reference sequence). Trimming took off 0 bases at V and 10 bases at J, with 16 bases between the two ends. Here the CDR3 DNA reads TGTGCCAGCAGTTTATCACGCGAGCATAAAGAGTCACCCCTCCACTTT. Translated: CASSLSREHKESPLHF.

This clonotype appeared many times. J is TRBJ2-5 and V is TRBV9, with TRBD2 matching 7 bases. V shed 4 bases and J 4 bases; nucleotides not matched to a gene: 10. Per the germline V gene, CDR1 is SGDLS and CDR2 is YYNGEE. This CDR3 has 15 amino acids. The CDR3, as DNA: TGTGCCAGCAGCTCTTCAGCGGGGCCGCGAGAGACCCAGTACTTC. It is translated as CASSSSAGPRETQYF.

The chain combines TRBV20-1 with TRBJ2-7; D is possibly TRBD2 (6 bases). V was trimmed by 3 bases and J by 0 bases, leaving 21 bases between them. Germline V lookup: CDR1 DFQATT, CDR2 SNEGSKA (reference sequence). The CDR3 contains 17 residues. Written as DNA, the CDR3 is TGCAGTGCTAGTTCCAGTAGCGGAAGATTTAGCTCCTACGAGCAGTACTTC. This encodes CSASSSSGRFSSYEQYF.

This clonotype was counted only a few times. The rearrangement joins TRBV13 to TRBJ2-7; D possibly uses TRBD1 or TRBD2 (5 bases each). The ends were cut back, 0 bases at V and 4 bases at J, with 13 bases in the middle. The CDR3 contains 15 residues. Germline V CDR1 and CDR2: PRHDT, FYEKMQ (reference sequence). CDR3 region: CASSLGGVGIYEQYF. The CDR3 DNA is TGTGCCAGCAGCTTAGGAGGGGTCGGGATTTACGAGCAGTACTTC.

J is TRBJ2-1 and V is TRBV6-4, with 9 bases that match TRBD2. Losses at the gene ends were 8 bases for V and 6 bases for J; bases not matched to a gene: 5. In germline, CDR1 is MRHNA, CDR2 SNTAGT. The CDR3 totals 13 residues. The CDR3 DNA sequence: TGTGCCAGCGCTCCTAGCGGGACCAATGAGCAGTTCTTC. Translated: CASAPSGTNEQFF.

The CDR3 DNA is TGTGCCAGCAGCGCCCAAACTAGCGGGGGGGCAATAGGGAGCCAAGAGACCCAGTACTTC. It yields the protein CASSAQTSGGAIGSQETQYF. The rearrangement links TRBV7-3 to TRBJ2-5; 13 bases align to TRBD2. CDR1 SGHTA and CDR2 FQGTGA come from the germline V gene. V lost 5 bases to trimming and J lost 1 base; unmatched junction nucleotides: 16. The CDR3 consists of 20 residues.

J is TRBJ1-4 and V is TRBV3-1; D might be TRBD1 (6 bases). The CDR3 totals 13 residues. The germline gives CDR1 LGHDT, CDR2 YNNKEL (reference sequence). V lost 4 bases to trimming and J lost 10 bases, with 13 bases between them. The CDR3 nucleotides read TGTGCCAGCAGCCCCCGGGGGGGCGGAAAACTGTTTTTT. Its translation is CASSPRGGGKLFF.

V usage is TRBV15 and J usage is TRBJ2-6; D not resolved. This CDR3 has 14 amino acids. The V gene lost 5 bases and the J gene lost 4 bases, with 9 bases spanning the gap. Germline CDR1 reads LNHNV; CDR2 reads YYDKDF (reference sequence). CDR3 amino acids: CATSGRTGANVLTF. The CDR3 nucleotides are TGTGCCACCAGCGGGCGGACGGGGGCCAACGTCCTGACTTTC.

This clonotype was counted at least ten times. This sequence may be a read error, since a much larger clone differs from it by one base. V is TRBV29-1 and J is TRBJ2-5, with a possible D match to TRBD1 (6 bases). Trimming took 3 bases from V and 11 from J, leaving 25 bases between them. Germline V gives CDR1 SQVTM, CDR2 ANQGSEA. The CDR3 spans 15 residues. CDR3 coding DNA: TGCAGCGTTGATAGAGGGGGAATAATTAGGGATGAGCAGTACTTC. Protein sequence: CSVDRGGIIRDEQYF.

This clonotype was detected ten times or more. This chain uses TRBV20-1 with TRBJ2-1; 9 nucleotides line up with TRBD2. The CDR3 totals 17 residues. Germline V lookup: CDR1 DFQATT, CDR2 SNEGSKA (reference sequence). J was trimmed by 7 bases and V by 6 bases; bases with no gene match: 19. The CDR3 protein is CSASAAGGRVGFNEQFF. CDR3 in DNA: TGCAGTGCCTCCGCGGCGGGGGGGCGAGTGGGTTTTAATGAGCAGTTCTTC.

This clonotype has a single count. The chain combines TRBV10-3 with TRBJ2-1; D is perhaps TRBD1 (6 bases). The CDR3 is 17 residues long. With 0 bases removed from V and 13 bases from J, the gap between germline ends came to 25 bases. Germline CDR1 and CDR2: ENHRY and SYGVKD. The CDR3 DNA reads TGTGCCATCAGTGAGTCGGAAGGACAGCCAAGCCAAGAGACCCAGTTCTTC. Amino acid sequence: CAISESEGQPSQETQFF.

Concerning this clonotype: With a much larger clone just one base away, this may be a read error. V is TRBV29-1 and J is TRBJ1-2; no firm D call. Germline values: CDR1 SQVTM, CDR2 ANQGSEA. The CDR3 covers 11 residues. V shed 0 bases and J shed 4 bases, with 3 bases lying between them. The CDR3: CSVEESYGYTF. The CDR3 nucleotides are TGCAGCGTTGAAGAGAGCTATGGCTACACCTTC. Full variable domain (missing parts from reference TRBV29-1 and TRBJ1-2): SAVISQKPSRDICQRGTSLTIQCQVDSQVTMMFWYRQQPGQSLTLIATANQGSEATYESGFVIDKFPISRPNLTFSTLTVSNMSPEDSSIYLCSVEESYGYTFGSGTRLTVV.

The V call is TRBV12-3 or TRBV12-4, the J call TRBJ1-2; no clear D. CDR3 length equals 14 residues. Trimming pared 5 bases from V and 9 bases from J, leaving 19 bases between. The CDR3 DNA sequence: TGTGCCAGCAGTCGAGGACTGGCCGATTATAGCTACACCTTC. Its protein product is CASSRGLADYSYTF.

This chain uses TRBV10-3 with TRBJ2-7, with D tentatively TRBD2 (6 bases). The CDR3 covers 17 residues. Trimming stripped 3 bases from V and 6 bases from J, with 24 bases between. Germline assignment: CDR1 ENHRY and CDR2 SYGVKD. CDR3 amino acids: CAISDAGTIGVWSEQYF. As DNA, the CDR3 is TGTGCCATCAGTGATGCGGGGACCATTGGGGTTTGGTCCGAGCAGTACTTC.

The CDR3 sequence is CASSRQGDGDYGYTF. The CDR3 DNA reads TGCGCCAGCAGCCGACAGGGTGATGGCGACTATGGCTACACCTTC. This chain uses TRBV5-1 with TRBJ1-2, with 7 bases fitting TRBD1. CDR3 size: 15 residues. CDR1 is SGHRS, CDR2 YFSETQ, per germline. J was trimmed by 3 bases and V by 4 bases; bases with no gene match: 9.

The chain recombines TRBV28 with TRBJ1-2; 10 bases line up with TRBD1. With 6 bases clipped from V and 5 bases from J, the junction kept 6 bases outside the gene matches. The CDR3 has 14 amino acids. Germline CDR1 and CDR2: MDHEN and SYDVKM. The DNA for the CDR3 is TGTGCCAGCAGCCCGGGACAGGGGTATTATGGCTACACCTTC. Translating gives CASSPGQGYYGYTF.

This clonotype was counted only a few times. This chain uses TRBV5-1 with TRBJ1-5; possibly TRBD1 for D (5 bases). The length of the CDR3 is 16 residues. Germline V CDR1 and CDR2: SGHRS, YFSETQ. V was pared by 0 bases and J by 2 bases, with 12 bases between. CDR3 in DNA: TGCGCCAGCAGCTTGGGCCAGGGACTGCGCAATCAGCCCCAGCATTTT. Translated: CASSLGQGLRNQPQHF.

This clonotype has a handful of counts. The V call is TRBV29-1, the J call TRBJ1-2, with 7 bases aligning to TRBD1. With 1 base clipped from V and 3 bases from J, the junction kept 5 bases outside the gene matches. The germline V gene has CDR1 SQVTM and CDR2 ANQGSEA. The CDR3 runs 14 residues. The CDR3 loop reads CSVEGDRDDYGYTF. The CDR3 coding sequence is TGCAGCGTTGAAGGAGACAGGGATGACTATGGCTACACCTTC.